The rows below give T cell receptor beta chains drawn from one sample of a study of blood T cell repertoires in COVID-19. The table came from immunoSEQ multiplex PCR; TCRdb's copy has only in-frame clones and leaves some out. The sample records 250,000 to 350,000 clones, around nine tenths being singletons. Material: peripheral blood. These TCRs come from a woman in her sixties or seventies with acute or convalescent COVID-19. Both conserved end residues are part of each CDR3. A D gene is named only where the DNA matches it firmly. Clone size is not always given. Where it is, it says once, few, many or a class for expanded clones.

.	TRBV4-3	.	TRBJ1-1	CASNMGPNTEAFF	TGCGCCAGCAACATGGGGCCGAACACTGAAGCTTTCTTT
.	TRBV30	TRBD2	TRBJ2-5	CAWSLGLASETQYF	TGTGCCTGGAGTCTAGGACTAGCGTCAGAGACCCAGTACTTC
.	TRBV18	.	TRBJ2-1	CASSLRGMGYNEQFF	TGTGCCAGCTCACTTCGGGGTATGGGCTACAATGAGCAGTTCTTC
.	TRBV15	TRBD1	TRBJ1-5	CATSTPTGGNQPQHF	TGTGCCACCAGCACACCGACAGGGGGGAATCAGCCCCAGCATTTT
.	TRBV19	TRBD1	TRBJ1-5	CASSIGQGTQPQHF	TGTGCCAGTTCTATAGGACAGGGGACGCAGCCCCAGCATTTT
.	TRBV7-2	.	TRBJ2-7	CASSFMTAEQYF	TGTGCCAGCAGCTTTATGACAGCAGAGCAGTACTTC
.	TRBV5-1	.	TRBJ1-1	CASSLEAGNTEAFF	TGCGCCAGCAGCTTGGAGGCAGGGAACACTGAAGCTTTCTTT
.	TRBV19	.	TRBJ2-7	CASSPPGPRGIYEQYF	TGTGCCAGTAGTCCACCGGGTCCCCGGGGGATCTACGAGCAGTACTTC
once	TRBV10-3	TRBD1	TRBJ1-1	CAISESLRTGGVAFF	TGTGCCATCAGTGAGTCTCTCCGGACAGGGGGCGTAGCTTTCTTT
.	TRBV9	.	TRBJ2-1	CASSVEGVGHNEQFF	TGTGCCAGCAGCGTAGAGGGGGTGGGCCACAATGAGCAGTTCTTC
.	TRBV7-2	.	TRBJ1-5	CASSLGRGSNQPQHF	TGTGCCAGCAGCTTAGGGCGGGGAAGCAATCAGCCCCAGCATTTT
.	TRBV5-4	TRBD1	TRBJ1-4	CASGIQGAGEKLFF	TGTGCCAGCGGTATACAGGGGGCGGGTGAAAAACTGTTTTTT
.	TRBV10-3	TRBD2	TRBJ2-5	CATSPGRGRTSGGQETQYF	TGTGCCACTTCCCCCGGGCGGGGGCGGACTAGCGGGGGGCAAGAGACCCAGTACTTC
.	TRBV4-1	.	TRBJ1-4	CASSQGWAGEEKLFF	TGCGCCAGCAGCCAAGGGTGGGCAGGGGAGGAAAAACTGTTTTTT
.	TRBV7-3	.	TRBJ2-2	CASKIGTTTGELFF	TGTGCCAGTAAGATCGGGACAACCACCGGGGAGCTGTTTTTT
.	TRBV6-1	TRBD2	TRBJ2-7	CASSEVALAGHYEQYF	TGTGCCAGCAGTGAAGTGGCACTAGCGGGACACTACGAGCAGTACTTC
once	TRBV28	TRBD1	TRBJ1-2	CANWDRIYGYTF	TGTGCCAACTGGGACAGAATCTATGGCTACACCTTC
.	TRBV27	.	TRBJ2-1	CASSLGWQGHEQFF	TGTGCCAGCAGTTTAGGTTGGCAGGGCCATGAGCAGTTCTTC
few	TRBV28	TRBD2	TRBJ2-1	CASSIPGSGVNEQFF	TGTGCCAGCAGTATCCCCGGTAGCGGGGTAAATGAGCAGTTCTTC
.	TRBV5-1	.	TRBJ1-5	CASSLDTGSSNQPQHF	TGCGCCAGCAGCTTGGATACAGGGAGTAGCAATCAGCCCCAGCATTTT
.	TRBV5-1	TRBD2	TRBJ2-3	CASSDPSGGGTDTQYF	TGCGCCAGCAGCGATCCTAGCGGGGGGGGCACAGATACGCAGTATTTT
.	TRBV19	TRBD2	TRBJ2-1	CASKLAGVVEQFF	TGTGCCAGTAAACTAGCGGGGGTGGTTGAGCAGTTCTTC
.	TRBV27	TRBD1	TRBJ2-3	CASSPPGQGSDTQYF	TGTGCCAGCAGTCCGCCGGGACAGGGGTCAGATACGCAGTATTTT
.	TRBV9	.	TRBJ2-7	CASSVDPLSYEQYF	TGTGCCAGCAGCGTAGACCCCCTCAGCTACGAGCAGTACTTC
.	TRBV5-6	.	TRBJ2-7	CASSRDLSSYEQYF	TGTGCCAGCAGCCGGGACTTGAGCTCCTACGAGCAGTACTTC
.	TRBV6-5	TRBD1	TRBJ2-1	CASSYTGGVSYNEQFF	TGTGCCAGCAGTTACACAGGGGGCGTATCTTACAATGAGCAGTTCTTC
.	TRBV5-1	TRBD1	TRBJ2-5	CASSLAQGSQETQYF	TGCGCCAGCAGCTTGGCACAGGGGAGTCAAGAGACCCAGTACTTC
.	TRBV4-3	.	TRBJ2-6	CASSPGANVLTF	TGCGCCAGCAGCCCCGGTGCCAACGTCCTGACTTTC
.	TRBV12-3/TRBV12-4	.	TRBJ2-7	CASSFSYEQYF	TGTGCCAGCAGCTTCTCCTACGAGCAGTACTTC
.	TRBV5-6	.	TRBJ2-3	CASSLGLPDTQYF	TGTGCCAGCAGCCTGGGACTTCCAGATACGCAGTATTTT
.	TRBV24-1	.	TRBJ2-1	CASSIYNEQFF	TGTGCCAGCAGCATCTACAATGAGCAGTTCTTC
.	TRBV10-3	.	TRBJ1-3	CAISDSVRDTIYF	TGTGCCATCAGTGATAGCGTGCGCGACACCATATATTTT
.	TRBV12-3/TRBV12-4	.	TRBJ1-1	CASSRRGNYEAFF	TGTGCCAGCAGTCGCAGGGGTAATTATGAAGCTTTCTTT
.	TRBV6-6	.	TRBJ2-7	CASSYRAQGLDEQYF	TGTGCCAGCAGTTACCGGGCCCAGGGTCTGGACGAGCAGTACTTC
.	TRBV7-2	TRBD1	TRBJ1-4	CASSSQGGVEKLFF	TGTGCCAGCAGCTCACAGGGGGGGGTTGAAAAACTGTTTTTT
.	TRBV27	TRBD2	TRBJ2-1	CASSFGRTSLNEQFF	TGTGCCAGCAGTTTTGGGAGGACTAGCTTAAATGAGCAGTTCTTC
.	TRBV5-1	.	TRBJ2-3	CASSLGMGGTDTQYF	TGCGCCAGCAGCTTGGGTATGGGAGGAACAGATACGCAGTATTTT
.	TRBV21-1	.	TRBJ2-7	CASSKDRGYEQYF	TGTGCCAGCAGCAAAGACAGGGGATACGAGCAGTACTTC
few	TRBV5-4	.	TRBJ2-7	CASSLRAGAYEQYF	TGTGCCAGCAGCTTGAGGGCAGGGGCCTACGAGCAGTACTTC
.	TRBV4-3	.	TRBJ2-3	CASSLRGPGTDTQYF	TGCGCCAGCAGTCTCCGAGGACCAGGGACAGATACGCAGTATTTT
.	TRBV5-6	.	TRBJ1-2	CASSLGAVLYGYTF	TGTGCCAGCAGCTTGGGGGCAGTCCTCTATGGCTACACCTTC
.	TRBV7-2	TRBD1	TRBJ1-6	CASSLAFGQGSSASYNSPLHF	TGTGCCAGCAGCTTAGCCTTCGGACAGGGGTCGTCCGCCTCCTATAATTCACCCCTCCACTTT
.	TRBV12-5	TRBD1	TRBJ1-2	CASGLAGQGYIPTSNYGYTF	TGTGCTAGTGGCCTTGCGGGACAGGGCTATATCCCGACTTCTAACTATGGCTACACCTTC
few	TRBV19	TRBD2	TRBJ2-5	CASSTGTSGGPNQETQYF	TGTGCCAGTAGTACCGGGACTAGCGGGGGCCCAAACCAAGAGACCCAGTACTTC
.	TRBV7-9	.	TRBJ1-1	CASSHGGRAEAFF	TGTGCCAGCAGCCACGGTGGGAGGGCTGAAGCTTTCTTT
.	TRBV3-1/TRBV3-2	TRBD1	TRBJ1-1	CASSQPYRGQVTEAFF	TGTGCCAGCAGTCAACCCTACAGGGGGCAGGTCACTGAAGCTTTCTTT
once	TRBV4-2	.	TRBJ2-3	CASSQDQGPIPQYF	TGTGCCAGCAGCCAAGATCAGGGGCCTATTCCGCAGTATTTT
many	TRBV7-6	.	TRBJ2-1	CASSRSTGVSYNEQFF	TGTGCCAGCAGCCGCTCCACGGGGGTCTCCTACAATGAGCAGTTCTTC
once	TRBV27	TRBD1	TRBJ2-7	CASQSSGQGFYEQYF	TGTGCCAGTCAATCTTCGGGACAGGGATTCTACGAGCAGTACTTC
once	TRBV28	TRBD2	TRBJ2-1	CASSPKSTKRDWGYNEQFF	TGTGCCAGCAGCCCGAAATCGACTAAGCGGGACTGGGGTTACAATGAGCAGTTCTTC
.	TRBV3-1/TRBV3-2	.	TRBJ2-6	CASSQFRGTGANVLTF	TGTGCCAGCAGCCAGTTCAGGGGAACTGGGGCCAACGTCCTGACTTTC
.	TRBV6-4	.	TRBJ2-1	CASSDSSLEQFF	TGTGCCAGCAGTGACTCGTCCCTTGAGCAGTTCTTC
.	TRBV29-1	.	TRBJ1-3	CSVEDDSSGNTIYF	TGCAGCGTTGAAGACGACAGCTCTGGAAACACCATATATTTT